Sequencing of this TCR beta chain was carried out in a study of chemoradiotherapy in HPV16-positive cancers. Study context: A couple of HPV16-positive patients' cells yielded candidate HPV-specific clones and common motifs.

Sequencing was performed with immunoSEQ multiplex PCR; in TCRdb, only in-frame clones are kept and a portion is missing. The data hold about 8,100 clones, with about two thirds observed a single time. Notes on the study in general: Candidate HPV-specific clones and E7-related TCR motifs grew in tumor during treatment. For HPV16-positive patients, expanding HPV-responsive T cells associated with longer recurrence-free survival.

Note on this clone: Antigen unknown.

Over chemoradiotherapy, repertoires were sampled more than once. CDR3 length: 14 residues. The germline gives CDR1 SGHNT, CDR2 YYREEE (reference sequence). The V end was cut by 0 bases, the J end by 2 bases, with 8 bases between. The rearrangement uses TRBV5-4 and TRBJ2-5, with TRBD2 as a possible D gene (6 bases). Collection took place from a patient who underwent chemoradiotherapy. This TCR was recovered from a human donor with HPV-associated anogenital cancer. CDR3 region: CASSLGGKQETQYF. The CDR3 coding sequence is TGTGCCAGCAGCTTGGGCGGGAAGCAAGAGACCCAGTACTTC.